These 6 T cell receptor beta chains were sequenced from one sample in a study of regulatory T cells in long-lasting Graves disease. Investigators prepared the TCR beta libraries by applying iRepertoire HTBI primers and Arm-PCR of CDR3 regions. TCRdb reprocessed the multiplex PCR reads via MiXCR and lists one record per CDR3 protein. The table includes about 430,000 distinct CDR3 sequences, about 15% detected once. Time point given: newly diagnosed GD, antithyroid drugs for less than 3 months. PBMCs were the source of the RNA used for TCR sequencing. These same data were also listed under a study on T cells in Graves' hyperthyroidism and ophthalmopathy.

Sequenced here: peripheral blood mononuclear cells (PBMCs), sampled at new diagnosis, from a patient treated with antithyroid drugs. The receptor source for this set is a woman between 40 and 50 years old with Graves disease.

This clonotype was counted ten times or more. V gene TRBV2 combines with J gene TRBJ1-2; D call uncertain. Germline CDR1 reads SNHLY; CDR2 reads FYNNEI. The germline V and J ends were trimmed by 7 bases and 8 bases, with 14 bases remaining between them. This CDR3 spans 12 amino acids. The CDR3 reads CASNDDFGGYTF. The CDR3 region has the DNA TGTGCCAGCAATGACGATTTCGGGGGCTACACCTTC.

The chain recombines TRBV12-5 with TRBJ2-6; D is unresolved. The CDR3 loop spans 13 amino acids. The germline V and J ends were trimmed by 7 bases and 0 bases, with 4 bases remaining between them. Looked up from germline, CDR1 is LGHNT and CDR2 is FRNRAP. The CDR3 spells CASAASGANVLTF. CDR3 nucleotides: TGTGCTAGTGCCGCCTCTGGGGCCAACGTCCTGACTTTC.

Ten or more counts support this clonotype. J is TRBJ2-7 and V is TRBV11-2; possible D gene TRBD2, 5 bases. The CDR3 sequence is 13 residues long. Between the trimmed V and J ends, which lost 2 bases and 5 bases, there was a span of 10 bases. The germline V gene encodes CDR1 SGHAT and CDR2 FQNNGV. CDR3 DNA sequence: TGTGCCAGCAGCTTAATCGGGGTCGACGAGCAGTACTTC. This gives the protein CASSLIGVDEQYF.

This chain links TRBV3-1 with TRBJ2-2; 9 positions match TRBD1. The V gene's germline CDR1 is LGHDT and CDR2 YNNKEL (reference sequence). The CDR3 loop spans 19 amino acids. The ends lost 2 bases at V and 5 bases at J; junction bases unmatched: 15. For the CDR3, the DNA is TGTGCCAGCAGCCAAAGAACCGGGACAGGGTGGTTTGAGACCGGGGAGCTGTTTTTT. This translates into CASSQRTGTGWFETGELFF.

The table lists this clonotype with many counts. V gene TRBV12-3 or TRBV12-4 combines with J gene TRBJ1-4, with a tentative D call TRBD1 (5 bases). The CDR3 sequence is 13 residues long. V was trimmed by 7 bases and J by 10 bases, leaving 16 bases between them. Written as DNA, the CDR3 is TGTGCCAGCACCGGGGGGGGATTGGCAAAACTGTTTTTT. Protein: CASTGGGLAKLFF.

This clonotype has a handful of counts. This is likely a read error, given that the CDR3 carries no conserved phenylalanine or tryptophan at its end. Because the CDR3's place on the DNA is in doubt, the DNA is left out and the CDR3 is given as listed by TCRdb. V and J are TRBV6-5 and TRBJ2-7; the table assigns TRBD1, which was not confirmed against the DNA. The CDR3 spans 14 residues, counting both ends. Per germline, CDR1 MNHEY and CDR2 SVGAGI. The CDR3 protein is CASSYSEGNYPLVS.